This T cell receptor beta chain was captured by sequencing in a study of blood T cell repertoires in COVID-19 (dated by TCRdb to about 2020). Describing the broader study: Collaborator samples came from the United States, Italy and Spain and covered acute and convalescent phases of COVID-19. The prospective study material was composed of cDNA or gDNA derived from T cells, B-cell-depleted T cells, or PBMCs. Subjects who had been exposed to COVID-19, were actively infected with it, or had recovered from it provided the deeply sampled blood TCRbeta repertoires that made up the dataset. The repertoires were made available in a free public database intended to serve as a resource for research on the immune response to SARS-CoV-2. The samples were drawn from two sources: the first 160 participants of the ongoing ImmuneRACE study, and about 1,300 subjects contributed by 6 global collaborators. Nearly every sample came with metadata listing a de-identified subject ID, COVID-19 status, age in years and sex. HLA class I and class II types, where available, came from metadata supplied by the sample provider rather than from assay-based typing.

Collaborating institutions collected whole blood in K2EDTA tubes following their own protocols. Collaborator samples were shipped for TCRbeta analysis as frozen whole blood, isolated PBMCs, or DNA extracted from either sample type. TCRbeta CDR3 regions were amplified from genomic DNA by means of the immunoSEQ Assay, a bias-controlled multiplex PCR. Turning to the authors' computational methods: Within the assay, amplification of reference gene primers was used to estimate how many nucleated cells each sample contained. Sequence reads were collapsed and filtered to measure the absolute abundance of every unique TCRbeta CDR3 rearrangement. For each sample, productive Simpson clonality was calculated by taking the square root of Simpson's diversity index across productive rearrangements. TCRdb stores this immuneACCESS table with in-frame sequences only. Part of the clones is absent; in the studies checked, under half of the shortfall reflects unresolved V genes, and no reason is known for the rest. From that table come the V and J calls and clone size; the DNA was used to work out D and trimming. Within this sample are tens of thousands of clones, with around 87% of them counted one time only. 25% to 35% of the sample goes to the ten largest clones.

Cut back by 0 bases and 0 bases, the V and J ends lie 6 bases apart. CDR1 is given as MGHRA and CDR2 as YSYEKL, both from the germline V gene. CDR3 length: 14 amino acids, cysteine to phenylalanine. The sequence is cut down to CDR3 DNA, 42 bases in frame from base 1. Only a few counts were recorded for this clone. There is no known antigen for this receptor. Base qualities are missing; no much larger clone stands one base away. Paper-wide results and their limitations: The amount of clinical and demographic metadata varied by source and participant and was provided uncurated.

The rearrangement joined TRBV4-1 to TRBJ2-7; a confident D gene designation cannot be given. The receptor was isolated from a woman of 80 years or more with active or convalescent COVID-19. What was sequenced was peripheral blood. CDR3 region: CASSQDRFSYEQYF. The DNA reads as follows: TGCGCCAGCAGCCAAGACAGGTTCTCCTACGAGCAGTACTTC.